The TCR beta chain described here comes from a study of T cells in Graves' hyperthyroidism and ophthalmopathy. Germline loops: CDR1 ENHRY, CDR2 SYGVKD. This CDR3 contains 12 residues. It was RNA transcripts that yielded the amplified TCR beta CDR3 regions. The study used the HTBI primer set for a first-round RT-PCR of the TCR CDR3. TCRdb processed the multiplex PCR reads anew with MiXCR; each CDR3 protein has one entry. The sample holds around 800,000 distinct CDR3 sequences, 38% seen once. Study results and limitations: Peripheral blood also featured most of the thyroid clonotypes expanded above 0.001.

Concerning this clonotype itself: The antigen is undetermined.

Together with thyroid ultrasound, orbital computed tomography, serum thyroxine and TRAb, clinical symptoms were used for diagnoses. The sequence was collected from a man aged 18 to 29 with Graves' hyperthyroidism. Sequenced material: blood. The chain uses TRBV10-3 and TRBJ2-7, with D maybe TRBD2 (7 bases). The J call may be in error: the DNA end matches TRBJ2-1 better. The CDR3 reads CATGEGGNEQFF. The CDR3 DNA reads TGTGCCACCGGGGAGGGGGGGAATGAGCAGTTCTTC.